The 32 T cell receptor beta chains given below trace back to one sample, sequenced in a study of tumor-infiltrating lymphocytes in primary liver carcinoma. Unsorted whole blood yielded blood RNA, and germline DNA was extracted as well. Synthesis of TCR beta cDNA was carried out from about 540 ng total RNA with a constant-region primer. Nested multiplex PCR, run for three rounds with slightly modified ARM-PCR, yielded TCR beta libraries. It was with TRBV1-TRBV30 forward primers and a C-beta reverse primer that the first two PCR rounds were run, at roughly 9 cycles each. TCRdb fed the multiplex PCR reads into MiXCR, producing one record per CDR3 protein. This table has about 310,000 distinct CDR3 sequences, roughly three fifths appearing once. Sequences were obtained from peripheral blood. These receptors all come from a woman aged 25 to 39 with primary liver carcinoma and hepatitis B virus infection.

On this clonotype itself: Since a much larger clone is just one base distant, this may be a read error. The gene calls are TRBV6-5 and TRBJ1-1; perhaps TRBD1 as D (6 bases). V was cut by 7 bases and J by 8 bases, with 14 bases left in between. CDR3 length: 12 amino acids. In germline, CDR1 is MNHEY, CDR2 SVGAGI. The CDR3 here is CASIALGHEAFF. Here the CDR3 DNA reads TGTGCCAGCATTGCCCTGGGACACGAAGCTTTCTTT.

This clonotype was seen a handful of times. The J gene is TRBJ2-7, the V gene TRBV28; 11 positions agree with TRBD1. Trimming cost V 5 bases and J 3 bases; bases outside gene matches: 9. Germline values: CDR1 MDHEN, CDR2 SYDVKM. The CDR3 runs 16 residues. CDR3 coding DNA: TGTGCCAGCAGTGGGCTACCCGGGACAGGGGGCTACGAGCAGTACTTC. Amino acid sequence: CASSGLPGTGGYEQYF.

This clonotype was counted ten times or more. The chain employs TRBV12-3 or TRBV12-4 and TRBJ2-2; D remains ambiguous. CDR3 length: 12 residues. Trimming removed 3 bases from V and 7 bases from J, with 6 bases in between. The CDR3 protein is CASSFSNGELFF. The DNA of the CDR3 is TGTGCCAGCAGTTTCTCGAACGGGGAGCTGTTTTTT.

This clonotype was seen only once. Possible read error: a much larger clone is one base away. V usage is TRBV12-3 or TRBV12-4 and J usage is TRBJ2-3; D unresolved. V dropped 9 bases and J dropped 2 bases, with 15 bases sitting between them. The CDR3 has 14 amino acids. CDR3 amino acids: CARSLPWYTDTQYF. The CDR3 coding sequence is TGTGCCAGGAGCCTGCCCTGGTACACAGATACGCAGTATTTT.

This clonotype was recorded only once. The J gene is TRBJ2-4, the V gene TRBV28, with 7 bases identical to TRBD2. This CDR3 comprises 14 residues. V shed 8 bases, J shed 1 base, and the junction held 5 bases outside the gene matches. Germline lookup yields CDR1 MDHEN and CDR2 SYDVKM. The CDR3: CASSGGYAKNIQYF. As DNA, the CDR3 is TGTGCCAGCTCCGGGGGGTACGCCAAAAACATTCAGTACTTC.

Turning to this clonotype: One end of the junction does not line up with germline, which may come from a read error. This chain links TRBV11-2 with TRBJ2-2; tentatively, D is TRBD1 or TRBD2 (5 bases each). Germline assignment: CDR1 SGHAT and CDR2 FQNNGV. The CDR3 is made up of 18 amino acids. In DNA, the CDR3 is TGTGTCAGCATCCGAAAGGCTGGGACGGGGACGAACACCGGGGAGCTGTTTTTT. Translation: CVSIRKAGTGTNTGELFF. Full variable domain (remainder filled in from reference TRBV11-2 and TRBJ2-2): EAGVAQSPRYKIIEKRQSVAFWCNPISGHATLYWYQQILGQGPKLLIQFQNNGVVDDSQLPKDRFSAERLKGVDSTLKIQPAKLEDSAVYLCVSIRKAGTGTNTGELFFGEGSRLTVL.

This clonotype was picked up one time. The chain uses TRBV7-9 and TRBJ2-3; 13 nucleotides line up with TRBD2. The CDR3 length is 15 residues. V shed 6 bases and J 3 bases; nucleotides not matched to a gene: 3. CDR1 is SEHNR and CDR2 is FQNEAQ in the germline V gene (reference sequence). In DNA form, the CDR3 reads TGTGCCAGCAGAGGACTAGCGGGAGATACAGATACGCAGTATTTT. Translated: CASRGLAGDTDTQYF. Using reference TRBV7-9 and TRBJ2-3 for the parts outside the CDR3, the full variable domain is DTGVSQNPRHKITKRGQNVTFRCDPISEHNRLYWYRQTLGQGPEFLTYFQNEAQLEKSRLLSDRFSAERPKGSFSTLEIQRTEQGDSAMYLCASRGLAGDTDTQYFGPGTRLTVL.

In the case of this clonotype: The junction departs from the called germline gene at one end, perhaps through a read error. J is TRBJ2-7 and V is TRBV4-3; the D gene could be TRBD1 or TRBD2 (6 bases each). The CDR3 consists of 15 residues. CDR1 and CDR2 (germline): LGHNA, YSLEER. For the CDR3, the DNA is TGCGCCACCAGCTCACTAAGGGGGGTGGGAGGCGAGCATTACTTC. As protein: CATSSLRGVGGEHYF.

Comment on this clonotype: With a much larger clone just one base away, this may be a read error. The rearrangement links TRBV4-1 to TRBJ1-5; D is possibly TRBD1 (5 bases). The CDR3 totals 13 residues. The germline CDR1 and CDR2 sequences are MGHRA and YSYEKL. The CDR3 DNA follows: TGCACCAGCAGCCGGGGGAGCAATCAGCCCCAGCATTTT. Encoded protein: CTSSRGSNQPQHF.

With respect to this clonotype: This may stem from a read error, because a much larger clone lies one nucleotide away. The chain links TRBV29-1 to TRBJ2-1; 7 bases match TRBD1. Germline V gene sequence: CDR1 SQVTM, CDR2 ANQGSEA. CDR3 length equals 14 residues. The CDR3 coding sequence is TGCAGCGTTGAACGGGACAGACCCAACAATGAGCGGTTCTTC. Translation gives CSVERDRPNNERFF.

With respect to this clonotype: Being one base from a much bigger clone, this may be a read error. This chain joins TRBV12-3 or TRBV12-4 and TRBJ2-1; perhaps TRBD2 as D (5 bases). The CDR3 has 11 residues. The DNA for the CDR3 is TGTGCCAGCACCATCCGGGATGAGCATTTCTTC. Protein sequence: CASTIRDEHFF.

As to this clonotype: It may be a read error: a sequence one base away is much more abundant. This rearrangement joins TRBV29-1 to TRBJ2-3; 12 bases agree with TRBD2. V was pared by 1 base and J by 0 bases, with 8 bases of the junction left unmatched. CDR3 length equals 18 residues. Per germline, CDR1 SQVTM and CDR2 ANQGSEA. The CDR3 nucleotides are TGCAGCGTTGAAGGTTTGGGGCTAGCGGGAGGGAGCACAGATACGCAGTATTTT. This translates into CSVEGLGLAGGSTDTQYF.

The CDR3 spells CASRLLLNTEAFF. The CDR3 nucleotides read TGTGCCAGTAGATTACTTTTGAACACTGAAGCTTTCTTT. The chain carries TRBV19 and TRBJ1-1; D gene unclear. This CDR3 is built from 13 residues. V was clipped by 6 bases and J by 0 bases, with 8 bases between them. Germline CDR1 reads LNHDA; CDR2 reads SQIVND (reference sequence).

This chain joins TRBV6-2 or TRBV6-3 and TRBJ2-1; 7 nucleotides match TRBD1. The V segment lost 7 bases and the J segment 13 bases; nucleotides outside the gene matches: 10. The CDR3 contains 12 residues. Looked up from germline, CDR1 is MNHEY and CDR2 is SVGEGT. CDR3 coding DNA: TGTGCCAGCATGGGTGACAGGGCAGTCCAGTTCTTC. This sequence encodes CASMGDRAVQFF.

The CDR3 region has the DNA TGCGCCAGCAGCCAAGTGAACTCTGGGGCCAACGTCCTGACTTTC. Amino acids: CASSQVNSGANVLTF. V and J are TRBV4-3 and TRBJ2-6; D remains unclear. V was cut by 1 base and J by 0 bases, with 4 bases left in between. Germline V CDR1 and CDR2: LGHNA, YSLEER. The CDR3 contains 15 residues.

This chain's CDR3 is CASSLGGGDLFF. The CDR3 nucleotides read TGTGCCAGCAGCTTGGGTGGAGGGGATCTGTTCTTC. V and J are TRBV5-4 and TRBJ2-1; D is possibly TRBD2 (6 bases). This CDR3 is 12 amino acids long. The V and J ends lost 0 bases and 15 bases respectively, with 13 bases between them. CDR1 is SGHNT, CDR2 YYREEE, per germline (reference sequence).

This clonotype was seen ten or more times. The chain couples TRBV12-3 or TRBV12-4 to TRBJ1-2; the D is unclear. V lost 6 bases to trimming and J lost 5 bases, with 10 bases between them. This CDR3 is 12 amino acids long. The CDR3 spells CASSLLGYGYTF. Written as DNA, the CDR3 is TGTGCCAGCAGCTTACTCGGGTATGGCTACACCTTC.

Note on this clonotype: Possible read error: a much larger clone is one base away. No conserved phenylalanine or tryptophan is present at the end of the CDR3, so a read error is the likely explanation. The chain carries TRBV29-1 and TRBJ2-5; D remains ambiguous. The germline V and J ends were trimmed by 4 bases and 1 base, with 10 bases remaining between them. Germline V lookup: CDR1 SQVTM, CDR2 ANQGSEA. The CDR3 runs 13 residues. In DNA, the CDR3 is TGCAGCGTTGTGGTCCAGATCCAAGAGACCCAGTACATC. It yields the protein CSVVVQIQETQYI.

This clonotype has at least ten counts. The chain joins TRBV11-2 to TRBJ2-7; 8 bases line up with TRBD2. CDR1 SGHAT and CDR2 FQNNGV come from the germline V gene. V was clipped by 0 bases and J by 3 bases; unmatched bases: 4. The length of the CDR3 is 15 residues. CDR3 coding DNA: TGTGCCAGCAGCTTAGAATCCAGCGGGAGCTACGAGCAGTACTTC. It codes for CASSLESSGSYEQYF.

With regard to this clonotype: Compared with germline, one end of the junction differs, possibly owing to a read error. J is TRBJ2-7 and V is TRBV12-5; D remains unclear. Germline CDR1 LGHNT, CDR2 FRNRAP. CDR3 length: 15 amino acids. DNA for the CDR3: TGTGCAAGTGGTTTGGCCCCCGTGAGCTCCTACGAGCAGTATTTC. The encoded protein is CASGLAPVSSYEQYF. Full variable domain (missing parts from reference TRBV12-5 and TRBJ2-7): DARVTQTPRHKVTEMGQEVTMRCQPILGHNTVFWYRQTMMQGLELLAYFRNRAPLDDSGMPKDRFSAEMPDATLATLKIQPSEPRDSAVYFCASGLAPVSSYEQYFGPGTRLTVT.

With respect to this clonotype: Since a much larger clone is just one base distant, this may be a read error. V usage is TRBV13 and J usage is TRBJ2-1, with a weak D call TRBD2 (6 bases). Deletions cut 3 bases from V and 6 bases from J, with 12 bases between. Germline V gene data show CDR1 as PRHDT and CDR2 as FYEKMQ (reference sequence). There are 14 residues in the CDR3. CDR3 sequence reads: CASSFGSFGNEQFF. CDR3 DNA sequence: TGTGCCAGCAGCTTCGGGAGTTTCGGCAATGAGCAGTTCTTC.

Worth noting for this clonotype: A much larger clone is a single base away; this may be a read error. The chain recombines TRBV29-1 with TRBJ2-3, with D perhaps TRBD1 or TRBD2 (5 bases each). Germline CDR1 reads SQVTM; CDR2 reads ANQGSEA. This CDR3 is 15 amino acids long. Trimming took off 3 bases at V and 5 bases at J, with 18 bases between the two ends. The CDR3 loop reads CSVDLGTPGIDTQYF. The CDR3, as DNA: TGCAGCGTTGATCTGGGGACCCCTGGCATAGATACGCAGTATTTT.

On this clonotype: The junction departs from the called germline gene at one end, perhaps through a read error. The gene calls are TRBV6-5 and TRBJ2-2; D unresolved. The length of the CDR3 is 15 residues. Germline V gene sequence: CDR1 MNHEY, CDR2 SVGAGI. As DNA, the CDR3 is TGTGTCAGCAGTCCGCCGATCAGTTTGTTCGGGGAGCTGTTTTTT. It specifies CVSSPPISLFGELFF.

In its sample, this clonotype was seen once. A much larger clone lies one base from this, so it may be a read error. The chain recombines TRBV6-5 with TRBJ2-3; possibly TRBD2 for D (6 bases). Trimming stripped 0 bases from V and 1 base from J, with 8 bases between. Looked up from germline, CDR1 is MNHEY and CDR2 is SVGAGI. There are 15 residues in the CDR3. Written as DNA, the CDR3 is TGTGCCAGCAGTTACTCGTCGGGGGGCACAGATACGCAGTATTTT. Amino acid sequence: CASSYSSGGTDTQYF.

With respect to this clonotype: Possible read error: a much larger clone is one base away. The chain employs TRBV6-1 and TRBJ1-2; D not resolved. Trimming shortened V by 6 bases and J by 4 bases, and 21 bases separated the two germline ends. The germline V gene encodes CDR1 MNHNS and CDR2 SASEGT. This CDR3 has 16 amino acids. CDR3 in DNA: TGTGCCAGCAGCATTCAGGATGCAAAGAGGAGCTATGGCTACACCTTC. Protein product: CASSIQDAKRSYGYTF.

The rearrangement uses TRBV7-8 and TRBJ1-5; 12 positions agree with TRBD1. Germline CDR1 is SGHVS and CDR2 is FQNEAQ. CDR3 size: 17 residues. J lost 1 base, V lost 5 bases, and 6 bases had no gene match. The CDR3 DNA sequence: TGTGCCAGCAGCGCCGGGACAGGGGGCGCAAGCAATCAGCCCCAGCATTTT. This translates into CASSAGTGGASNQPQHF.

The gene calls are TRBV29-1 and TRBJ1-2; no clear D. The germline V and J ends were trimmed by 4 bases and 2 bases, with 23 bases remaining between them. The CDR3 contains 17 residues. Germline V lookup: CDR1 SQVTM, CDR2 ANQGSEA. The CDR3 DNA reads as TGCAGCGTTGGCGGCTCAATAAAAGGGCCCCTCAACTATGGCTACACCTTC. Protein sequence: CSVGGSIKGPLNYGYTF.

The chain has TRBV5-6 and TRBJ2-7; maybe TRBD1 (5 bases). CDR3 length: 13 amino acids. Trimming took 6 bases from V and 0 from J, leaving 10 bases between them. Germline CDR1 and CDR2: SGHDT and YYEEEE. The CDR3 spells CASTLGDSYEQYF. In DNA form, the CDR3 reads TGTGCCAGCACCTTAGGGGACTCCTACGAGCAGTACTTC.

Regarding this clonotype: One end of the junction varies from germline; a read error may be responsible. The chain employs TRBV11-3 and TRBJ2-5; 11 bases line up with TRBD2. Germline V lookup: CDR1 SGHNT, CDR2 YENEEA. CDR3 size: 16 residues. The CDR3 nucleotides are TGTGCCAGCAGCTTGGTGACTAGCGGGAACCAAGGGACCCAGTACTTC. Its protein product is CASSLVTSGNQGTQYF.

This clonotype came up a few times. The conserved phenylalanine or tryptophan normally closing the CDR3 is absent here, so this likely arose from a read error. The chain joins TRBV6-6 to TRBJ2-7; D is undetermined. Germline-derived CDR1 and CDR2 are MNHNY and SVGAGI (reference sequence). The CDR3 runs to 11 residues. V lost 5 bases and J 4 bases, leaving 6 bases between the germline ends. CDR3 residues: CASSQSYEQYL. For the CDR3, the DNA is TGTGCCAGCAGTCAGTCTTACGAGCAGTACTTG.

To note about this clonotype: A much more abundant neighbour one base away suggests this may be a read error. CDR3 protein: CVSTTGWDEKLFF. In DNA form, the CDR3 reads TGCGTCAGCACCACAGGGTGGGATGAAAAACTGTTTTTT. The rearrangement joins TRBV4-1 to TRBJ1-4; tentative D call: TRBD1 (6 bases). This CDR3 spans 13 amino acids. The germline gives CDR1 MGHRA, CDR2 YSYEKL.

Note on this clonotype: It is likely a read error, because the conserved phenylalanine at the end of the CDR3 is missing. This chain links TRBV12-3 or TRBV12-4 with TRBJ2-7; D is ambiguous. CDR3 length: 16 amino acids. Trimming shortened V by 3 bases and J by 2 bases, and 17 bases separated the two germline ends. CDR3 amino acids: CASSFSSGIRTYEQYL. DNA for the CDR3: TGTGCCAGCAGTTTCTCTAGTGGGATACGGACCTACGAGCAGTACCTC.